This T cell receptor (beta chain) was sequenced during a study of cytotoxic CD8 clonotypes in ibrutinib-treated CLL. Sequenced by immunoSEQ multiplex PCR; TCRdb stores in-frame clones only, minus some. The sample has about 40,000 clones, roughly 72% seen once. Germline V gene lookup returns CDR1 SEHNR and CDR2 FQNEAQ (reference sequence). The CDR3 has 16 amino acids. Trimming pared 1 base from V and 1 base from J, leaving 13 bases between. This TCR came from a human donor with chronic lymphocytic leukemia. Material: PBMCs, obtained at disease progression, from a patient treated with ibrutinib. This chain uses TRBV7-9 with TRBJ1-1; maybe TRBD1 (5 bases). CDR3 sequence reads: CASSLGGWGGNTEAFF. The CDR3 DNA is TGTGCCAGCAGCTTAGGGGGTTGGGGCGGGAACACTGAAGCTTTCTTT.